These T cell receptor beta chains were read from a single sample in a study of T cells after yellow fever vaccination. One entry per CDR3 protein, called by TCRdb with MiXCR from the 5' RACE reads. The sample records approximately 580,000 distinct CDR3 sequences, roughly 17% being singletons. Here the sequenced sample was PBMCs, taken about 5 days after the first yellow fever vaccination. The receptors here all came from a man younger than 30 who received the YFV17D yellow fever vaccine. Both conserved end residues are part of each CDR3. The D gene is left open where the match is weak. Clone size appears in some rows only: once, few, many, or a class for an expanded clone.

TRBJ2-3 TRBD1 few TRBV6-5 TGTGCCAGCAGTTACCAGGACAGGGGAACAGATACGCAGTATTTT CASSYQDRGTDTQYF
TRBJ1-1 NA NA TRBV25-1 TGTGCCAGCAATAAGGGATTGGGCACTGAAGCTTTCTTT CASNKGLGTEAFF
TRBJ2-3 TRBD1 few TRBV5-1 TGCGCCAGCAGCCCGACAGGGGCCTGGGATACGCAGTATTTT CASSPTGAWDTQYF
TRBJ1-5 NA NA TRBV5-1 TGCGCCAGCAGCTTGACGGATTCGGTTAATCAGCCCCAGCATTTT CASSLTDSVNQPQHF
TRBJ2-2 TRBD1 few TRBV20-1 TGCAGTGCTAGAGATCAGCGGACAGGGAGCACCGGGGAGCTGTTTTTT CSARDQRTGSTGELFF
TRBJ2-5 TRBD1 NA TRBV7-9 TGTGCCAGCAGCTTTAGACAGGGCAGAGAGACCCAGTACTTC CASSFRQGRETQYF
TRBJ2-5 TRBD2 NA TRBV2 TGTGCCAGCAGGCCGTCTAGCGGAATAGAGACCCAGTACTTC CASRPSSGIETQYF
TRBJ2-7 NA NA TRBV6-1 TGTGCCAGCAACGCGAGGACCTACGAGCAGTACTTC CASNARTYEQYF
TRBJ2-5 TRBD1 NA TRBV5-1 TGCGCCAGCAGCTTGGTAAGGGGGCTGCCTCAAGAGACCCAGTACTTC CASSLVRGLPQETQYF
TRBJ2-2 NA NA TRBV6-2/TRBV6-3 TGTGCCAGCGAACGCGGGACGAGCTCTTCCGGGGAGCTGTTTTTT CASERGTSSSGELFF
TRBJ1-5 NA few TRBV7-9 TGTGCCAGCAGCCCCTCCCAGGGTCATCAGCCCCAGCATTTT CASSPSQGHQPQHF
TRBJ2-1 NA NA TRBV3-1 TGTGCCAGCAGCCAAGAGGGTACCACCGTGCACAATGAGCAGTTCTTC CASSQEGTTVHNEQFF
TRBJ1-1 NA NA TRBV19 TGTGCCAGTAGTTTCAGGGGTATCGGCTCTGAAGCTTTCTTT CASSFRGIGSEAFF
TRBJ2-1 TRBD2 NA TRBV6-2/TRBV6-3 TGTGCCAGCAGTAACTCCGGGACTAGTCGCTCCTACAATGAGCAGTTCTTC CASSNSGTSRSYNEQFF
TRBJ2-1 TRBD2 few TRBV4-3 TGCGCCAGCAGCCAGGGACTAGCGGGGGAGCAGTTCTTC CASSQGLAGEQFF
TRBJ1-5 TRBD1 NA TRBV3-1 TGTGCCAGCAGCCAAGGACAGGGTTATAGCAATCAGCCCCAGCATTTT CASSQGQGYSNQPQHF
TRBJ2-7 NA NA TRBV7-2 TGTGCCAGCAGCCTCGGGTGGGCCTACGAGCAGTACTTC CASSLGWAYEQYF
TRBJ1-1 TRBD1 NA TRBV6-1 TGTGCCAGCAGTGCGCCGGGACAGGGATACACTGAAGCTTTCTTT CASSAPGQGYTEAFF
TRBJ2-2 NA NA TRBV19 TGTGCCAGTGCGAACGGGGGAGCCACCGGGGAGCTGTTTTTT CASANGGATGELFF
TRBJ2-2 NA few TRBV12-5 TGTGCTAGTGGCCTAAGGTTACATAGCACCGGGGAGCTGTTTTTT CASGLRLHSTGELFF
TRBJ2-7 NA NA TRBV25-1 TGTGCCAGCAGTGAATTGCGGGAAGACGAGCAGTACTTC CASSELREDEQYF
TRBJ1-2 NA once TRBV10-3 TGTGCCATCAGTGAGTCGAGTTGGGGATCCTATGGCTACACCTTC CAISESSWGSYGYTF
TRBJ2-5 NA few TRBV7-2 TGTGCCAGCAGCTCTAGCTCGGGGGTCCAAGAGACCCAGTACTTC CASSSSSGVQETQYF